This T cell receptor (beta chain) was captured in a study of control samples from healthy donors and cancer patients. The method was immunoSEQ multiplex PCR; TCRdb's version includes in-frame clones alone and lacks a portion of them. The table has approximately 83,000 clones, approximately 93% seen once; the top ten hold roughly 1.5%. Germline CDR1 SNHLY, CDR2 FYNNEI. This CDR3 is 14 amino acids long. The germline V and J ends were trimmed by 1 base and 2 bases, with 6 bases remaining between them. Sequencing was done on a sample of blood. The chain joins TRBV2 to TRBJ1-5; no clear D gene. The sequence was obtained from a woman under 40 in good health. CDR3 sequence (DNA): TGTGCCAGCAGTGAAGTGGGAGGCAATCAGCCCCAGCATTTT. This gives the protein CASSEVGGNQPQHF.